This TCR beta chain was sequenced during a study of blood T cell repertoires in COVID-19. Study-level information: Sites in the United States, Italy and Spain provided acute and convalescent COVID-19 samples. In each case, the material was cDNA or gDNA derived from T cells, B-cell-depleted T cells, or PBMCs.

Trimming removed 3 bases at V and 5 bases at J, with 23 bases between. This CDR3 is 17 amino acids long. Per germline, CDR1 MDHEN and CDR2 SYDVKM. Libraries were prepared by immunoSEQ multiplex PCR; TCRdb keeps only in-frame clonotypes and omits some of them. The data hold 75,000 to 100,000 clones, with 86% observed a single time. The rearrangement uses TRBV28 and TRBJ2-7; D may be TRBD2 (6 bases). The clonotype was recovered from a woman of 80 years or more with acute or convalescent COVID-19. The sequencing input was peripheral blood. Written as DNA, the CDR3 is TGTGCCAGCAGTTTGATTAGCGGCGGGGATTTTGCCCACGAGCAGTACTTC. Translation: CASSLISGGDFAHEQYF.